This T cell receptor (beta chain) was profiled in a study of T cells in Graves' hyperthyroidism and ophthalmopathy. Study outcomes and limitations: Most clonotypes expanded in thyroid above 0.001 were likewise present in blood.

The CDR3 extends over 15 amino acids. The germline CDR1 and CDR2 sequences are SGHTA and FQGNSA. Authors of the study amplified TCR beta CDR3 regions from RNA transcripts. The HTBI set primed first-round TCR CDR3 RT-PCR. Using its own MiXCR run on the multiplex PCR reads, TCRdb lists one record per CDR3 protein. The table lists approximately 700,000 distinct CDR3 sequences, approximately 16% of them singletons, with around 8% in the top ten. With a duration under 2 months, the hyperthyroidism was newly diagnosed in patients aged 18 to 65. This clonotype was seen at least ten times. No antigen is known for it. The junction does not match germline at one end; this may be a read error.

Sequencing was done on a sample of blood. This TCR came from a man younger than 35 with Graves' hyperthyroidism. The chain carries TRBV7-2 and TRBJ2-1; possibly TRBD2 for D (6 bases). The CDR3 DNA reads TGTGCCAGCAGATTAGACAGAGCGGGCTACAATGAGCAGTTCTTC. Translated, it gives CASRLDRAGYNEQFF.